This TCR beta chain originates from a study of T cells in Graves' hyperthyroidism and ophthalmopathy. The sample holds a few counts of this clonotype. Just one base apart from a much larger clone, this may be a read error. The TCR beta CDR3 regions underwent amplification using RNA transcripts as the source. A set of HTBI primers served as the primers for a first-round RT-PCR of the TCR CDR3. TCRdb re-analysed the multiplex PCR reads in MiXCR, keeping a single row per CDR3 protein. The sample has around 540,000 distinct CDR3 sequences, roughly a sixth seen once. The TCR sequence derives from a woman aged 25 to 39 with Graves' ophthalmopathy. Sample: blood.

CDR3 bases: TGCGCCAGCAGGTCGGGGGGCGATGGAACCTACGAGCAGTACTTC. Encoded protein: CASRSGGDGTYEQYF. The rearrangement uses TRBV5-1 and TRBJ2-7; a weak D match, TRBD2 (7 bases). V shed 5 bases and J shed 2 bases, with 17 bases lying between them. In germline, CDR1 is SGHRS, CDR2 YFSETQ. The CDR3 runs 15 residues. Full variable domain (missing parts from reference TRBV5-1 and TRBJ2-7): KAGVTQTPRYLIKTRGQQVTLSCSPISGHRSVSWYQQTPGQGLQFLFEYFSETQRNKGNFPGRFSGRQFSNSRSEMNVSTLELGDSALYLCASRSGGDGTYEQYFGPGTRLTVT.